These 6 T cell receptor beta chains were all obtained from the same sample, sequenced in a study of blood T cell repertoires in COVID-19. The data were produced by immunoSEQ multiplex PCR, yet TCRdb's version contains in-frame clones alone and is incomplete. The profile shows 300,000 to 350,000 clones, roughly 87% of them singletons. The specimen was peripheral blood. These TCRs come from a man aged 30 to 45 with COVID-19, enrolled during active disease.

The chain uses TRBV7-9 and TRBJ2-7; 8 bases align to TRBD2. CDR1 SEHNR and CDR2 FQNEAQ come from the germline V gene (reference sequence). Unmatched junction bases numbered 4, after V lost 6 bases and J lost 6 bases. The CDR3 contains 12 residues. The CDR3 DNA reads TGTGCCAGCAGTCTCGGGGGGGTCGAGCAGTACTTC. This translates into CASSLGGVEQYF.

V is TRBV7-2 and J is TRBJ1-4; 7 positions match TRBD1. The ends lost 8 bases at V and 10 bases at J; junction bases unmatched: 13. Germline V gene lookup returns CDR1 SGHTA and CDR2 FQGNSA. The CDR3 loop spans 14 amino acids. The CDR3 loop reads CASSGGGTRGKLFF. The CDR3 DNA is TGTGCCAGCTCAGGGGGTGGCACCCGGGGAAAACTGTTTTTT. Based on the CDR3 plus reference TRBV7-2 and TRBJ1-4, the full variable domain is GAGVSQSPSNKVTEKGKDVELRCDPISGHTALYWYRQSLGQGLEFLIYFQGNSAPDKSGLPSDRFSAERTGGSVSTLTIQRTQQEDSAVYLCASSGGGTRGKLFFGSGTQLSVL.

CDR3 sequence: CASSPSRELQVSPLHF. As DNA, the CDR3 is TGTGCCAGCTCACCATCCCGAGAGCTTCAGGTCTCACCCCTCCACTTT. V and J are TRBV18 and TRBJ1-6; D uncertain. The CDR3 is made up of 16 amino acids. V lost 2 bases to trimming and J lost 10 bases, with 18 bases between them. From germline, CDR1 is KGHSH and CDR2 LQKENI.

The chain employs TRBV5-1 and TRBJ2-7, with TRBD2 identical over 7 bases. CDR1 is SGHRS, CDR2 YFSETQ, per germline. The CDR3 covers 16 residues. The trim removed 0 bases at V and 3 bases at J, leaving 9 bases unmatched. CDR3: CASSLVEGGTLYEQYF. CDR3 coding DNA: TGCGCCAGCAGCTTGGTGGAGGGAGGGACCCTCTACGAGCAGTACTTC. The whole variable domain, remainder taken from reference TRBV5-1 and TRBJ2-7, is KAGVTQTPRYLIKTRGQQVTLSCSPISGHRSVSWYQQTPGQGLQFLFEYFSETQRNKGNFPGRFSGRQFSNSRSEMNVSTLELGDSALYLCASSLVEGGTLYEQYFGPGTRLTVT.

V is TRBV5-1 and J is TRBJ2-2, with a tentative D call TRBD1 (5 bases). Per the germline V gene, CDR1 is SGHRS and CDR2 is YFSETQ. This CDR3 is built from 15 residues. V lost 6 bases and J lost 4, with 16 bases in between. CDR3: CASIAGPWGTGELFF. In DNA, the CDR3 is TGCGCCAGCATCGCAGGGCCGTGGGGCACCGGGGAGCTGTTTTTT.

The chain uses TRBV12-5 and TRBJ2-1; D might be TRBD1 (5 bases). Looked up from germline, CDR1 is LGHNT and CDR2 is FRNRAP. V lost 7 bases and J lost 6, with 16 bases in between. The CDR3 sequence is 14 residues long. The CDR3 sequence is CASEWQGGINEQFF. As DNA, the CDR3 is TGTGCTAGTGAGTGGCAGGGTGGGATCAATGAGCAGTTCTTC.